This paragraph covers one TCR beta chain sequence. In the authors' methods: Amplification with reference gene primers provided the estimates of nucleated cell counts. Measured with immunoSEQ multiplex PCR; TCRdb has only the in-frame clones, and not every one. The D gene and trimming were derived from the DNA, and the V and J assignments and clone size from that table. The sample comprises 190,000 or so clones, approximately 78% of which are singletons, and 2.5% to 3.5% rests with the top ten. These data are taken from a study of blood T cell repertoires in COVID-19. Study-wide context: COVID-19 samples, acute and convalescent, were from the United States, Italy and Spain. Sources were T cells, B-cell-depleted T cells, or PBMCs; the material itself was cDNA or gDNA.

Deletions cut 4 bases from V and 8 bases from J, with 4 bases between. CDR1 and CDR2 from the germline V gene are SQVTM and ANQGSEA. This CDR3 comprises 9 residues. Sequencing was done on a sample of peripheral blood. This clonotype originated in a woman of 80 years or more with active or convalescent COVID-19. The rearrangement links TRBV29-1 to TRBJ2-3, with D hard to call. The CDR3 nucleotides read TGCAGCGTTGGAGGTACGCAGTATTTT. This codes for CSVGGTQYF.